This T cell receptor (beta chain) was sequenced for a study of shared clonotypes between healthy human individuals. Repertoires were generated with immunoSEQ multiplex PCR, while TCRdb's copy carries only in-frame clones and drops some. The repertoire includes hundreds of thousands of clones, over 60% of them detected once, and more than 10% sits in the top ten. This clonotype was obtained from a woman in her 40s in good health. Some clones in this sample may be carry-over from other donors' samples. The sample taken for sequencing was PBMCs.

The DNA of the CDR3 is TGTGCCAGCAGCCCCCGGATCTTACTTCGGAACACTGAAGCTTTCTTT. Translation gives CASSPRILLRNTEAFF. This chain joins TRBV7-9 and TRBJ1-1; no clear D. The CDR3 sequence is 16 residues long. The germline CDR1 and CDR2 sequences are SEHNR and FQNEAQ (reference sequence). The V gene lost 5 bases and the J gene lost 1 base, with 17 bases spanning the gap.